This T cell receptor beta chain derives from a study of CD8 T cells in Susac syndrome. Roughly 0.45 to 1 ug RNA was reverse transcribed with random hexamers. MiXCR was run by TCRdb on the immunoSEQ multiplex PCR reads, yielding one entry per CDR3 protein. This sample has some 200,000 distinct CDR3 sequences, with roughly 94% found just once. CDR1 is SGHRS and CDR2 is YFSETQ in the germline V gene. Losses at the gene ends were 3 bases for V and 3 bases for J; bases not matched to a gene: 2. This CDR3 region has 14 residues. The chain joins TRBV5-1 to TRBJ1-3; 8 positions agree with TRBD1. The sequenced sample consisted of CD4+ T cells from PBMCs. The origin of this receptor is a human donor in good health. Here the CDR3 DNA reads TGCGCCAGCAGCTCAGGGGGCAATGGAAACACCATATATTTT. Its translation is CASSSGGNGNTIYF.